This TCR beta chain was identified during a study of blood T cell repertoires in COVID-19. Study context: The study drew acute and convalescent COVID-19 samples from the United States, Italy and Spain. PBMCs, B-cell-depleted T cells, or T cells provided the cDNA or gDNA that made up the material.

The V gene end was trimmed by 4 bases and the J gene end by 11 bases; junction bases not matched to a gene: 7. CDR1 is KGHSH and CDR2 is LQKENI in the germline V gene. The CDR3 has 12 amino acids. Original processing notes: Quantification of nucleated cells was approximated via reference gene primer amplification. Assay used: immunoSEQ multiplex PCR; TCRdb lists only in-frame clones, some missing. That table supplies the V and J calls and clone size; D and trimming were determined from the DNA. The sample has about 220,000 clones, 86% seen once. Participants were placed into cohorts based on the clinical history they reported.

Specimen: PBMCs or T cells enriched from blood (not recorded which). The chain links TRBV18 to TRBJ1-1; 7 bases agree with TRBD1. The receptor comes from a woman in her forties with acute COVID-19. The chain's CDR3 is CASSQDRESAFF. DNA for the CDR3: TGTGCCAGCTCACAAGACAGGGAATCGGCTTTCTTT.